One and the same sample provided the 4 T cell receptor beta chains below, sequenced in a study of blood T cell repertoires in COVID-19. Assay: immunoSEQ multiplex PCR; the TCRdb copy retains only in-frame clones and omits some. The sample holds some 250,000 clones, 75% to 90% seen once. Sequenced: peripheral blood. Receptor source: a woman aged 60-75 years with active or convalescent COVID-19.

V usage is TRBV10-1 and J usage is TRBJ2-7, with 8 positions matching TRBD1. The V gene end was trimmed by 4 bases and the J gene end by 6 bases; junction bases not matched to a gene: 8. This CDR3 spans 14 amino acids. Germline-derived CDR1 and CDR2 are WNHNN and SYGVQD (reference sequence). CDR3 sequence reads: CASSAGQGASEQYF. The CDR3, as DNA: TGCGCCAGCAGTGCTGGGCAGGGGGCCTCCGAGCAGTACTTC.

This chain connects TRBV10-3 to TRBJ2-7; TRBD2 aligns across 7 bases. Losses at the gene ends were 5 bases for V and 3 bases for J; bases not matched to a gene: 13. Germline values: CDR1 ENHRY, CDR2 SYGVKD. The CDR3 has 16 amino acids. The CDR3 sequence: CAISTPRGGEGYEQYF. The DNA for the CDR3 is TGTGCCATCAGTACACCCCGGGGAGGGGAAGGCTACGAGCAGTACTTC.

J is TRBJ1-2 and V is TRBV7-8; 12 nucleotides match TRBD1. The ends lost 5 bases at V and 4 bases at J; junction bases unmatched: 23. Germline V gene data show CDR1 as SGHVS and CDR2 as FQNEAQ. The length of the CDR3 is 21 residues. CDR3: CASSTKGFQGDRGQRGYGYTF. The DNA for the CDR3 is TGTGCCAGCAGCACAAAGGGGTTTCAGGGGGACAGGGGGCAGAGAGGCTATGGCTACACCTTC.

The J gene is TRBJ1-4, the V gene TRBV20-1; D is ambiguous. The CDR3 runs to 16 residues. The ends were cut back, 3 bases at V and 0 bases at J, with 14 bases in the middle. From germline, CDR1 is DFQATT and CDR2 SNEGSKA (reference sequence). In DNA form, the CDR3 reads TGCAGTGCTAGTCGGGGAGGGTGGGCAACTAATGAAAAACTGTTTTTT. Translated, it gives CSASRGGWATNEKLFF.